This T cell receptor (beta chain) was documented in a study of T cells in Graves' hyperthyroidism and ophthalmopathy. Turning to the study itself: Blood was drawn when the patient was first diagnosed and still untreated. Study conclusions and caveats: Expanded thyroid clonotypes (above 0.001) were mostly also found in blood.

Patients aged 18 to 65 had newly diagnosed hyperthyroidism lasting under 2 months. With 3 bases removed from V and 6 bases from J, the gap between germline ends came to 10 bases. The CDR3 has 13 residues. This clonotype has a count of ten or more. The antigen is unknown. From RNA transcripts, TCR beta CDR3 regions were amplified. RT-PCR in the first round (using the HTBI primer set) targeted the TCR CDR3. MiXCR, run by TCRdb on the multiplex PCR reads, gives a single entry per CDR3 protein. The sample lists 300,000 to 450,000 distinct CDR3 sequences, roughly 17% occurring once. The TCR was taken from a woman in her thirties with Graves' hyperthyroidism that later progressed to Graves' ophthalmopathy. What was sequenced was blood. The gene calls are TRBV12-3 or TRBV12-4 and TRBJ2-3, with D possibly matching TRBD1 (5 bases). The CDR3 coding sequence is TGTGCCAGCAGTTTCCAGGGTCCGGATACGCAGTATTTT. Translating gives CASSFQGPDTQYF.